Reported below is one T cell receptor (beta chain). Antigen unknown. With a much larger clone just one base away, this may be a read error. The CDR3 totals 13 residues. Trimming took off 3 bases at V and 1 base at J, with 6 bases between the two ends. MiXCR, applied by TCRdb to the 5' RACE reads, yields one record per CDR3 protein. The sample lists tens of thousands of distinct CDR3 sequences, 3.8% occurring once. This specimen comes from a study of neurological immune-mediated disorders. Notes on the study in general: The absence of shared CDR3 amino acid sequences among expanded clones across subjects suggests private repertoires in all groups.

The receptor comes from a young man with multiple sclerosis. The sequencing input was PBMCs. J is TRBJ1-2 and V is TRBV12-3 or TRBV12-4; D remains unclear. CDR3: CASSLGNNYGYTF. DNA of the CDR3: TGTGCCAGCAGTTTGGGAAATAACTATGGCTACACCTTC.